A single sample gave rise to the 28 T cell receptor beta chains below, sequenced in a study of control samples from healthy donors and cancer patients. Generated by immunoSEQ multiplex PCR, the TCRdb table keeps only in-frame clones and is missing some. The repertoire holds 120,000 or so clones, with 80% to 90% as singletons. Material for sequencing was blood. The receptors derive from a man in his sixties in good health.

The chain recombines TRBV29-1 with TRBJ1-2, with TRBD1 matching 11 bases. The germline gives CDR1 SQVTM, CDR2 ANQGSEA. After removal of 4 bases from V and 4 bases from J, the junction contained 8 bases not matched to a gene. The CDR3 is 15 residues long. The CDR3, as DNA: TGCAGCGTTGCCCTTCCCGGGACAGGGGGCTATGGCTACACCTTC. Its translation: CSVALPGTGGYGYTF.

The chain has TRBV19 and TRBJ2-3; D is ambiguous. The CDR3 has 15 amino acids. The V and J ends lost 6 bases and 0 bases respectively, with 13 bases between them. CDR1 and CDR2 (germline): LNHDA, SQIVND (reference sequence). CDR3 in amino acids: CASSPILASTDTQYF. The CDR3 nucleotides read TGTGCCAGTAGCCCAATCCTCGCTAGCACAGATACGCAGTATTTT.

V gene TRBV28 combines with J gene TRBJ1-4; D gene uncertain. Germline-derived CDR1 and CDR2 are MDHEN and SYDVKM. The CDR3 consists of 12 residues. Trimming left V 6 bases short and J 4 bases short, with 6 bases between. The CDR3 sequence is CASRGLNEKLFF. The CDR3 coding sequence is TGTGCCAGCAGGGGTCTTAATGAAAAACTGTTTTTT.

V is TRBV9 and J is TRBJ2-2, with 7 bases identical to TRBD2. The germline CDR1 and CDR2 sequences are SGDLS and YYNGEE. This CDR3 is 17 amino acids long. V lost 1 base to trimming and J lost 3 bases; unmatched junction nucleotides: 9. The CDR3 loop reads CASSVSSGGTYTGELFF. The DNA of the CDR3 is TGTGCCAGCAGCGTATCTTCGGGAGGCACCTACACCGGGGAGCTGTTTTTT.

V and J are TRBV12-3 or TRBV12-4 and TRBJ1-2, with TRBD1 as a possible D gene (6 bases). CDR3 length equals 13 residues. The germline V and J ends were trimmed by 3 bases and 4 bases, with 9 bases remaining between them. Here the CDR3 reads CASSLDSRYGYTF. CDR3 sequence (DNA): TGTGCCAGCAGTTTGGACAGCCGCTATGGCTACACCTTC.

V gene TRBV30 combines with J gene TRBJ1-1, with 7 bases aligning to TRBD1. The junction had 9 bases not matched to a gene; V was cut back by 3 bases and J by 2 bases. CDR3 length equals 15 residues. CDR1 GTSNPN and CDR2 SVGIG come from the germline V gene (reference sequence). The CDR3 region is CAWRVGGTANTEAFF. CDR3 coding DNA: TGTGCCTGGAGGGTTGGCGGGACAGCAAACACTGAAGCTTTCTTT.

This clone has just one count. CDR3 sequence (DNA): TGTGCCAGCAGCCAGCCCCAGCATTTT. Translating gives CASSQPQHF. The chain carries TRBV27 and TRBJ1-5; D is ambiguous. The CDR3 is made up of 9 amino acids. V dropped 6 bases and J dropped 7 bases, with 1 base sitting between them. The V gene's germline CDR1 is MNHEY and CDR2 SMNVEV (reference sequence).

The V and J genes are TRBV11-2 and TRBJ2-3, with a tentative D call TRBD2 (6 bases). This CDR3 region has 14 residues. V lost 1 base, J lost 5 bases, and 10 bases lay in between. Germline-derived CDR1 and CDR2 are SGHAT and FQNNGV. This chain's CDR3 is CASSLGGVGDTQYF. The CDR3 DNA is TGTGCCAGCAGCTTAGGGGGGGTAGGAGATACGCAGTATTTT.

This chain joins TRBV28 and TRBJ2-4, with TRBD1 matching 11 bases. CDR3 length equals 20 residues. Unmatched junction bases numbered 16, after V lost 3 bases and J lost 3 bases. The germline gives CDR1 MDHEN, CDR2 SYDVKM. For the CDR3, the DNA is TGTGCCAGCAGTTTGAACCGGGACAGGGGGAAATCGTATGGCAAAAACATTCAGTACTTC. Translated: CASSLNRDRGKSYGKNIQYF.

The chain couples TRBV2 to TRBJ2-2; D uncertain. V was cut by 6 bases and J by 0 bases, with 8 bases left in between. Germline CDR1 reads SNHLY; CDR2 reads FYNNEI. CDR3 length equals 14 residues. The CDR3 DNA follows: TGTGCCAGCAGGTACAGATCGAACACCGGGGAGCTGTTTTTT. This translates into CASRYRSNTGELFF.

The chain couples TRBV10-3 to TRBJ1-5, with 7 nucleotides matching TRBD1. Germline trimming cut 0 bases from V and 8 bases from J; bases unmatched to any gene: 10. The germline V gene encodes CDR1 ENHRY and CDR2 SYGVKD. The length of the CDR3 is 16 residues. The CDR3 DNA is TGTGCCATCAGTGAGTCGACAGGGACTTTAGGGAAGCCCCAGCATTTT. It is translated as CAISESTGTLGKPQHF.

In its sample, this clone was seen a few times. V gene TRBV25-1 combines with J gene TRBJ2-3; 9 bases line up with TRBD1. V trimming: 5 bases; J trimming: 5 bases; junction bases outside the gene matches: 8. The germline V gene has CDR1 MGHDK and CDR2 SYGVNS. This CDR3 spans 15 amino acids. The CDR3 bases are TGTGCCAGCAGTCGCGGACAGGGGATAGTAGATACGCAGTATTTT. It codes for CASSRGQGIVDTQYF. The variable domain in full, with the rest retrieved from reference TRBV25-1 and TRBJ2-3, is EADIYQTPRYLVIGTGKKITLECSQTMGHDKMYWYQQDPGMELHLIHYSYGVNSTEKGDLSSESTVSRIRTEHFPLTLESARPSHTSQYLCASSRGQGIVDTQYFGPGTRLTVL.

For this clone: Other DNA sequences of this sample code for an identical CDR3. This rearrangement joins TRBV29-1 to TRBJ1-1; D is ambiguous. Germline CDR1 SQVTM, CDR2 ANQGSEA. The length of the CDR3 is 12 residues. DNA for the CDR3: TGCAGTGCGGGAGGCCCGAACACTGAAGCTTTCTTT. The encoded protein is CSAGGPNTEAFF.

DNA of the CDR3: TGTGCCAGTAGTCAGGACAGGGGGCGAGAGACCCAGTACTTC. Translated: CASSQDRGRETQYF. The chain uses TRBV19 and TRBJ2-5; 11 nucleotides match TRBD1. In germline, CDR1 is LNHDA, CDR2 SQIVND (reference sequence). The CDR3 sequence is 14 residues long. The V and J ends lost 5 bases and 4 bases, in that order; junction bases with no gene match: 3.

V gene TRBV6-5 combines with J gene TRBJ1-6; D ambiguous. V lost 4 bases and J lost 3, with 7 bases in between. The CDR3 covers 14 residues. Germline V gene lookup returns CDR1 MNHEY and CDR2 SVGAGI. Written as DNA, the CDR3 is TGTGCCAGCAGTTCCCAACGCTATAATTCACCCCTCCACTTT. This codes for CASSSQRYNSPLHF.

This chain joins TRBV18 and TRBJ2-2; unclear D gene. Germline values: CDR1 KGHSH, CDR2 LQKENI. Deletions cut 2 bases from V and 5 bases from J, with 6 bases between. The CDR3 is 13 residues long. The CDR3 here is CASSPRQTGELFF. CDR3 DNA sequence: TGTGCCAGCTCACCAAGGCAGACCGGGGAGCTGTTTTTT.

This chain joins TRBV7-2 and TRBJ2-7; 10 bases are shared with TRBD1. The CDR3 is 15 residues long. Trimming removed 5 bases from V and 4 bases from J; junction bases left unmatched: 8. CDR1 and CDR2 (germline): SGHTA, FQGNSA. In nucleotides, the CDR3 is TGTGCCAGCAGCGTTACCGGGACAGGGGTTTACGAGCAGTACTTC. It is translated as CASSVTGTGVYEQYF.

The J gene is TRBJ2-7, the V gene TRBV7-8; D unresolved. This CDR3 is built from 13 residues. Looked up from germline, CDR1 is SGHVS and CDR2 is FQNEAQ. Trimming removed 5 bases from V and 3 bases from J, with 11 bases in between. CDR3 protein: CASSPRTGYEQYF. The DNA for the CDR3 is TGTGCCAGCAGCCCCCGGACGGGCTACGAGCAGTACTTC.

The J gene is TRBJ1-3, the V gene TRBV19, with TRBD1 identical over 8 bases. The CDR3 consists of 17 residues. J lost 2 bases, V lost 3 bases, and 9 bases had no gene match. The germline CDR1 and CDR2 sequences are LNHDA and SQIVND (reference sequence). The CDR3 nucleotides are TGTGCCAGTAGTATTGGACAGGGAATGTCTGCTGGAAACACCATATATTTT. Translated: CASSIGQGMSAGNTIYF.

The chain recombines TRBV9 with TRBJ2-5; D is perhaps TRBD2 (7 bases). The CDR3 covers 15 residues. With 2 bases removed from V and 3 bases from J, the gap between germline ends came to 14 bases. Germline V gene data show CDR1 as SGDLS and CDR2 as YYNGEE. The CDR3 DNA sequence: TGTGCCAGCAGCGTCCTAGAGGGGGGGAAAGAGACCCAGTACTTC. Protein: CASSVLEGGKETQYF.

The chain links TRBV14 to TRBJ1-3; unclear D gene. The CDR3 has 14 amino acids. The germline V and J ends were trimmed by 5 bases and 0 bases, with 8 bases remaining between them. Germline V CDR1 and CDR2: SGHDN, FVKESK. CDR3 nucleotides: TGTGCCAGCAGCTTTCATAACTCTGGAAACACCATATATTTT. This gives the protein CASSFHNSGNTIYF.

This clone was detected only once. The rearrangement uses TRBV24-1 and TRBJ1-5; TRBD1 might be the D (5 bases). Germline CDR1 and CDR2: KGHDR and SFDVKD. V was trimmed by 4 bases and J by 2 bases, leaving 14 bases between them. The CDR3 has 16 residues. The CDR3 bases are TGTGCCACCAGTGAGAACAGGCGAATACGCAATCAGCCCCAGCATTTT. Amino acids: CATSENRRIRNQPQHF.

This clone was seen only once. The chain recombines TRBV18 with TRBJ2-1; perhaps TRBD2 as D (6 bases). CDR3 size: 15 residues. CDR1 and CDR2 (germline): KGHSH, LQKENI. Between the trimmed V and J ends, which lost 3 bases and 2 bases, there was a span of 11 bases. The CDR3 region has the DNA TGTGCCAGCTCACCCGTAGCGGACACCTACAATGAGCAGTTCTTC. Protein product: CASSPVADTYNEQFF. The full variable domain, completed using reference TRBV18 and TRBJ2-1, is NAGVMQNPRHLVRRRGQEARLRCSPMKGHSHVYWYRQLPEEGLKFMVYLQKENIIDESGMPKERFSAEFPKEGPSILRIQQVVRGDSAAYFCASSPVADTYNEQFFGPGTRLTVL.

This sequence joins TRBV27 and TRBJ2-7; D unresolved. The CDR3 has 11 amino acids. Between the trimmed V and J ends, which lost 4 bases and 4 bases, there was a span of 5 bases. Per the germline V gene, CDR1 is MNHEY and CDR2 is SMNVEV (reference sequence). The CDR3 DNA sequence: TGTGCCAGCAGTTCTATTTACGAGCAGTACTTC. This translates into CASSSIYEQYF.

The V call is TRBV28, the J call TRBJ1-1, with a weak D call TRBD1 (6 bases). This CDR3 comprises 14 residues. Germline V gene data show CDR1 as MDHEN and CDR2 as SYDVKM. V was pared by 3 bases and J by 2 bases, with 10 bases between. The CDR3 region is CASSLRTENTEAFF. The DNA of the CDR3 is TGTGCCAGCAGTTTGCGGACAGAAAACACTGAAGCTTTCTTT.

This chain links TRBV7-9 with TRBJ1-1; no reliable D call. Between the trimmed V and J ends, which lost 2 bases and 2 bases, there was a span of 9 bases. There are 14 residues in the CDR3. CDR1 and CDR2 (germline): SEHNR, FQNEAQ (reference sequence). The CDR3 reads CASSLLTSNTEAFF. As DNA, the CDR3 is TGTGCCAGCAGCTTATTAACGAGTAACACTGAAGCTTTCTTT. Based on the CDR3 plus reference TRBV7-9 and TRBJ1-1, the full variable domain is DTGVSQNPRHKITKRGQNVTFRCDPISEHNRLYWYRQTLGQGPEFLTYFQNEAQLEKSRLLSDRFSAERPKGSFSTLEIQRTEQGDSAMYLCASSLLTSNTEAFFGQGTRLTVV.

The chain is built from TRBV6-6 and TRBJ2-4; D call uncertain. V dropped 2 bases and J dropped 3 bases, with 8 bases sitting between them. CDR1 is MNHNY and CDR2 is SVGAGI in the germline V gene (reference sequence). The CDR3 has 14 residues. CDR3 sequence: CASSYQASKNIQYF. CDR3 sequence (DNA): TGTGCCAGCAGTTACCAGGCGAGCAAAAACATTCAGTACTTC.

The V gene is TRBV30, the J gene TRBJ2-2, with D uncertain. Germline V gene lookup returns CDR1 GTSNPN and CDR2 SVGIG (reference sequence). The CDR3 is made up of 13 amino acids. The ends were cut back, 3 bases at V and 9 bases at J, with 14 bases in the middle. The CDR3 region has the DNA TGTGCCTGGAGCGGCCACGCAAATCGGGAGCTGTTTTTT. Translation: CAWSGHANRELFF. Looking up the rest from reference TRBV30 and TRBJ2-2 gives the full variable domain: SQTIHQWPATLVQPVGSPLSLECTVEGTSNPNLYWYRQAAGRGLQLLFYSVGIGQISSEVPQNLSASRPQDRQFILSSKKLLLSDSGFYLCAWSGHANRELFFGEGSRLTVL.